The 21 T cell receptor beta chains in this list originate from one sample, sequenced in a study of cytomegalovirus exposure and HLA in healthy donors. PCR used 60 Vbeta primers and 13 Jbeta primers. Profiling relied on immunoSEQ multiplex PCR, and the TCRdb table lists in-frame clones only, not all of them. Of about 250,000 clones listed, more than 70% were seen once; the top ten hold around 0.44%. Sequencing input: PBMCs. Every receptor here comes from a boy aged 5-17 years in good health and CMV-seronegative.

This clone was picked up a small number of times. The chain has TRBV5-1 and TRBJ1-3; D is perhaps TRBD1 (6 bases). There are 15 residues in the CDR3. V was trimmed by 2 bases and J by 2 bases, leaving 11 bases between them. Germline lookup yields CDR1 SGHRS and CDR2 YFSETQ. The CDR3 DNA reads as TGCGCCAGCAGCTTACCAGGGGCGCCTGGAAACACCATATATTTT. This encodes CASSLPGAPGNTIYF.

The chain uses TRBV6-1 and TRBJ2-7; no clear D gene. Trimming stripped 3 bases from V and 2 bases from J, with 5 bases between. The CDR3 loop spans 12 amino acids. Germline assignment: CDR1 MNHNS and CDR2 SASEGT. The CDR3 sequence is CASSDNPYEQYF. The CDR3 DNA sequence: TGTGCCAGCAGTGATAATCCCTACGAGCAGTACTTC.

The chain combines TRBV6-4 with TRBJ2-3; 7 bases map to TRBD1. Per germline, CDR1 MRHNA and CDR2 SNTAGT. Trimming removed 0 bases from V and 4 bases from J; junction bases left unmatched: 1. The CDR3 is 14 amino acids. CDR3 region: CASSDSQGADTQYF. As DNA, the CDR3 is TGTGCCAGCAGTGACTCGCAGGGGGCAGATACGCAGTATTTT.

The chain couples TRBV7-9 to TRBJ1-2; TRBD1 matches 10 bases. The CDR3 spans 15 residues. The trim removed 3 bases at V and 3 bases at J, leaving 4 bases unmatched. CDR1 is SEHNR and CDR2 is FQNEAQ in the germline V gene (reference sequence). The CDR3 region is CASSLRQGADYGYTF. The CDR3 DNA follows: TGTGCCAGCAGCTTGAGACAGGGGGCTGACTATGGCTACACCTTC.

The chain joins TRBV4-2 to TRBJ2-2, with 9 bases matching TRBD2. The length of the CDR3 is 18 residues. Germline V CDR1 and CDR2: LGHNA, YNFKEQ. Trimming at V came to 0 bases and at J to 4 bases, leaving 9 bases not matched to a gene. The CDR3 DNA follows: TGTGCCAGCAGCCAAGAAGGAGCGGCGGGAGGGCCCACCGGGGAGCTGTTTTTT. As protein: CASSQEGAAGGPTGELFF.

This clone was observed once. Other DNA variants within this sample encode the same CDR3. CDR3 coding DNA: TGTGCCAGCAGAGCGGGAGTGGCAGATACGCAGTATTTT. Protein product: CASRAGVADTQYF. The genes are TRBV2 and TRBJ2-3; 8 bases map to TRBD2. The CDR3 spans 13 residues. The germline CDR1 and CDR2 sequences are SNHLY and FYNNEI. The V and J ends lost 6 bases and 4 bases, in that order; junction bases with no gene match: 3.

As DNA, the CDR3 is TGCGCCAGCACCCACACAGGGGCCTCCTACGAGCAGTACTTC. This gives the protein CASTHTGASYEQYF. The chain has TRBV5-1 and TRBJ2-7, with 7 bases identical to TRBD1. The CDR3 has 14 amino acids. The V gene's germline CDR1 is SGHRS and CDR2 YFSETQ. V lost 6 bases, J lost 0 bases, and 6 bases stayed unmatched.

This chain connects TRBV2 to TRBJ2-5, with D unresolved. The end of the DNA fits TRBJ2-7 better, so the J call may be wrong. Germline CDR1 is SNHLY and CDR2 is FYNNEI. The CDR3 is 10 residues long. The DNA of the CDR3 is TGTGCCAGCGGGGACTACGAGCAGTACTTC. This sequence encodes CASGDYEQYF.

V and J are TRBV19 and TRBJ1-2; 12 bases align to TRBD1. This CDR3 region has 17 residues. The ends lost 6 bases at V and 4 bases at J; junction bases unmatched: 12. From germline, CDR1 is LNHDA and CDR2 SQIVND (reference sequence). The CDR3 spells CASRLRDRGQWGYGYTF. The CDR3 nucleotides read TGTGCCAGTAGACTTAGGGACAGGGGGCAGTGGGGCTATGGCTACACCTTC.

The V call is TRBV19, the J call TRBJ2-7; D might be TRBD2 (6 bases). Germline V CDR1 and CDR2: LNHDA, SQIVND (reference sequence). The CDR3 sequence is 14 residues long. V was trimmed by 3 bases and J by 5 bases, leaving 14 bases between them. This CDR3 reads CASSMILAGNEQYF. DNA for the CDR3: TGTGCCAGTAGTATGATACTGGCGGGGAACGAGCAGTACTTC.

The J gene is TRBJ1-2, the V gene TRBV2, with D possibly TRBD1 on 6 matching bases. CDR1 and CDR2 from the germline V gene are SNHLY and FYNNEI. Trimming removed 4 bases from V and 1 base from J, with 13 bases in between. There are 15 residues in the CDR3. The CDR3 sequence: CASSAEQGNNYGYTF. The CDR3 coding sequence is TGTGCCAGCAGTGCGGAACAGGGTAATAACTATGGCTACACCTTC.

V is TRBV11-3 and J is TRBJ2-5; perhaps TRBD2 as D (7 bases). Germline lookup yields CDR1 SGHNT and CDR2 YENEEA. CDR3 length equals 16 residues. Deletions cut 0 bases from V and 5 bases from J, with 16 bases between. DNA of the CDR3: TGTGCCAGCAGCTTAGATCTTGGGGGGGCGCGTGAGACCCAGTACTTC. Protein sequence: CASSLDLGGARETQYF.

The V and J genes are TRBV11-2 and TRBJ1-5; 10 nucleotides match TRBD1. This CDR3 has 17 amino acids. Losses at the gene ends were 5 bases for V and 0 bases for J; bases not matched to a gene: 7. Looked up from germline, CDR1 is SGHAT and CDR2 is FQNNGV. The CDR3 protein is CASSRTGGFLSNQPQHF. In DNA, the CDR3 is TGTGCCAGCAGCCGGACAGGGGGTTTCCTTAGCAATCAGCCCCAGCATTTT.

The chain has TRBV5-1 and TRBJ2-4; 7 bases align to TRBD2. Germline V gene sequence: CDR1 SGHRS, CDR2 YFSETQ. V was clipped by 2 bases and J by 3 bases; unmatched bases: 11. The CDR3 extends over 17 amino acids. This CDR3 reads CASSFDRLADGKNIQYF. CDR3 DNA sequence: TGCGCCAGCAGCTTTGACAGACTAGCAGACGGCAAAAACATTCAGTACTTC.

J is TRBJ2-7 and V is TRBV15; 7 bases line up with TRBD1. Per germline, CDR1 LNHNV and CDR2 YYDKDF (reference sequence). After removal of 5 bases from V and 5 bases from J, the junction contained 9 bases not matched to a gene. CDR3 length: 14 amino acids. The CDR3 region has the DNA TGTGCCACCAGCGGAAGACAGGGAGTCGACGAGCAGTACTTC. This codes for CATSGRQGVDEQYF.

The V gene is TRBV15, the J gene TRBJ2-3; 9 bases map to TRBD1. The CDR3 totals 18 residues. V dropped 5 bases and J dropped 5; count of bases not matched to a gene: 17. Germline V gene data show CDR1 as LNHNV and CDR2 as YYDKDF (reference sequence). CDR3 coding DNA: TGTGCCACCAGCTATAACCCCCGGGACAGGGATTTTGTAGATACGCAGTATTTT. Translated, it gives CATSYNPRDRDFVDTQYF.

The V and J genes are TRBV6-1 and TRBJ1-3; D call uncertain. The CDR3 spans 15 residues. V was clipped by 1 base and J by 0 bases, with 7 bases between them. Germline V gene sequence: CDR1 MNHNS, CDR2 SASEGT. The CDR3 sequence: CASSEVPNSGNTIYF. CDR3 nucleotide sequence: TGTGCCAGCAGTGAAGTTCCAAACTCTGGAAACACCATATATTTT.

This chain uses TRBV27 with TRBJ1-3, with TRBD1 identical over 9 bases. The CDR3 is 17 residues long. The trim removed 2 bases at V and 0 bases at J, leaving 5 bases unmatched. Germline values: CDR1 MNHEY, CDR2 SMNVEV (reference sequence). DNA for the CDR3: TGTGCCAGCAGTTTAACAGGGGGCATCTACTCTGGAAACACCATATATTTT. Translating gives CASSLTGGIYSGNTIYF.

This rearrangement joins TRBV9 to TRBJ1-2, with a tentative D call TRBD1 (5 bases). Trimming left V 2 bases short and J 4 bases short, with 9 bases between. Germline CDR1 and CDR2: SGDLS and YYNGEE. This CDR3 is built from 13 residues. The CDR3 reads CASSVRVGYGYTF. Written as DNA, the CDR3 is TGTGCCAGCAGCGTCAGGGTGGGCTATGGCTACACCTTC. The full variable domain, its missing parts supplied by reference TRBV9 and TRBJ1-2, is DSGVTQTPKHLITATGQRVTLRCSPRSGDLSVYWYQQSLDQGLQFLIQYYNGEERAKGNILERFSAQQFPDLHSELNLSSLELGDSALYFCASSVRVGYGYTFGSGTRLTVV.

A few counts support this clone. The genes are TRBV6-5 and TRBJ1-2, with D maybe TRBD1 (6 bases). Germline-derived CDR1 and CDR2 are MNHEY and SVGAGI. Between the trimmed V and J ends, which lost 2 bases and 6 bases, there was a span of 16 bases. The CDR3 loop spans 15 amino acids. CDR3 in DNA: TGTGCCAGCAGTTACCCAGGGGCAGGGGCCCATGGCTACACCTTC. Translation gives CASSYPGAGAHGYTF.

CDR3 nucleotide sequence: TGCAGCGTACAGGACAGGGCTACTTACACTGAAGCTTTCTTT. As protein: CSVQDRATYTEAFF. V gene TRBV29-1 combines with J gene TRBJ1-1; 8 bases fit TRBD1. V was clipped by 6 bases and J by 3 bases; unmatched bases: 9. Germline assignment: CDR1 SQVTM and CDR2 ANQGSEA. The CDR3 has 14 residues. Supplemented by reference TRBV29-1 and TRBJ1-1, the full variable domain reads SAVISQKPSRDICQRGTSLTIQCQVDSQVTMMFWYRQQPGQSLTLIATANQGSEATYESGFVIDKFPISRPNLTFSTLTVSNMSPEDSSIYLCSVQDRATYTEAFFGQGTRLTVV.